The sequence of this T cell receptor beta chain was determined in a study of blood T cell repertoires in COVID-19. Overall study: The samples span acute and convalescent COVID-19 from the United States, Italy and Spain. T cells, B-cell-depleted T cells, or PBMCs provided the cDNA or gDNA that served as material.

This clone was detected only once. This CDR3 has 18 amino acids. CDR1 and CDR2 (germline): MNHNS, SASEGT. Trimming took off 1 base at V and 0 bases at J, with 16 bases between the two ends. This table comes from immunoSEQ multiplex PCR, and its TCRdb copy is limited to in-frame clones, with some not included. The sample shows about 290,000 clones, about 85% of them seen only once. The genes are TRBV6-1 and TRBJ1-5; maybe TRBD1 (5 bases). The receptor's source is a woman between 45 and 65 years old with active or convalescent COVID-19. Sequencing used peripheral blood. This CDR3 is CASSEGGGAPYSNQPQHF. In DNA, the CDR3 is TGTGCCAGCAGTGAAGGTGGTGGGGCCCCTTATAGCAATCAGCCCCAGCATTTT.